The clone carrying this T cell receptor beta chain showed up just a few times. The antigen is not known. Next came a second PCR, run for about 6 to 11 cycles, which used a sample-barcoded 5' primer along with a J-beta primer mix. TCRdb used MiXCR to reprocess the 5' RACE reads, holding one entry per CDR3 protein. This sample carries 1.5 million to 2 million distinct CDR3 sequences, about 32% of them seen once, and the ten largest clones take roughly 12%. The data derive from a study of blood T cells in healthy people across ages. This CDR3 comprises 15 residues. V gave up 0 bases and J gave up 2 bases, with 11 bases separating them. Germline V lookup: CDR1 LNHNV, CDR2 YYDKDF (reference sequence). Notes on the study in general: Naive and antigen-experienced cells could not be conclusively compared, given unsorted PBMCs.

Sequencing was performed on blood. The chain uses TRBV15 and TRBJ2-7; possibly TRBD2 for D (5 bases). This TCR was recovered from a woman aged 25 to 39 in good health. Here the CDR3 DNA reads TGTGCCACCAGCAGAGACGGAGGCCCAGCCTACGAGCAGTACTTC. Amino acid sequence: CATSRDGGPAYEQYF.